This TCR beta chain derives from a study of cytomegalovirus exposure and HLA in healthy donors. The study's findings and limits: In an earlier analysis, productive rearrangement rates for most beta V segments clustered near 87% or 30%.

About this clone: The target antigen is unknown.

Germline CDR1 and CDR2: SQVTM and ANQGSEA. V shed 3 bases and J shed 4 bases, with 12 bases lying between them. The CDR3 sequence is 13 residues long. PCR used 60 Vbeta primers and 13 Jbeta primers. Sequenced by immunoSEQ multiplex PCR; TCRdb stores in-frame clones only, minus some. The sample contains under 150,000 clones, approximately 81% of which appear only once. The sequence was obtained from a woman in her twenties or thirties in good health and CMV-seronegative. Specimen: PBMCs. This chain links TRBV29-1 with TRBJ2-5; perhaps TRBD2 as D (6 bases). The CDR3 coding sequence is TGCAGCGTTGAGCGGGGCAGGACAGAGACCCAGTACTTC. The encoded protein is CSVERGRTETQYF.